The source of this TCR beta chain is a study of cytomegalovirus exposure and HLA in healthy donors. Study-level points and caveats: CMV serostatus was the sole immune exposure information available. High sensitivity and specificity were reportedly achieved when the classifier diagnosed cytomegalovirus status. Later analysis identified several of the most significant clusters that appeared linked to common viral pathogens. Some TCR beta chains (about 170 of them) were listed as cytomegalovirus-associated.

V lost 2 bases and J 2 bases, leaving 11 bases between the germline ends. CDR1 is SGHTA, CDR2 FQGTGA, per germline. CDR3 length: 15 residues. Note on this clone: Its target is not known. Other DNA sequences in this sample translate to the same CDR3.

A multiplex PCR was run with 60 Vbeta primers and 13 Jbeta primers. Sequencing used immunoSEQ multiplex PCR; TCRdb keeps in-frame clones, though not all of them. The sample has 55,000 to 75,000 clones. Source material: PBMCs. The gene calls are TRBV7-3 and TRBJ2-3, with D possibly being TRBD2 (5 bases). The receptor comes from a male donor in good health and CMV-seronegative. DNA for the CDR3: TGTGCCAGCAGCTTACAATCCCTAGCCACAGATACGCAGTATTTT. It specifies CASSLQSLATDTQYF.